A single T cell receptor beta chain is shown here with its context. Its antigen is not known. The junction differs from germline at one of its ends, possibly a read error. The sample is drawn from a study of tumor-infiltrating lymphocytes in primary liver carcinoma. The study's findings and limits: Lesser overlap characterized tumor-adjacent and tumor-blood pairs relative to tumor region pairs.

Germline DNA was extracted alongside blood RNA, which was obtained from unsorted whole blood. Starting material of roughly 550 ng total RNA yielded TCR beta cDNA via a constant-region primer. Three nested multiplex PCR rounds, a slightly modified ARM-PCR, produced the libraries for TCR beta. In the first two PCR rounds, TRBV1-TRBV30 forward primers were paired with a C-beta reverse primer, and each round lasted approximately 9 cycles. Each CDR3 protein gets one entry after TCRdb re-called the multiplex PCR reads with MiXCR. The table records approximately 320,000 distinct CDR3 sequences, around three fifths of them present only once. Looked up from germline, CDR1 is KGHDR and CDR2 is SFDVKD. This CDR3 has 14 amino acids.

Material: peripheral blood. The receptor was derived from a woman in her twenties or thirties with primary liver carcinoma and hepatitis B virus infection. The chain carries TRBV24-1 and TRBJ2-7; 7 nucleotides agree with TRBD1. CDR3 sequence reads: CATSEGTDSCEQYF. The CDR3 coding sequence is TGTGCCACCAGTGAGGGGACAGACTCCTGCGAGCAGTACTTC.